The 31 T cell receptor beta chains below all came from one sample that was sequenced in a study of cytomegalovirus exposure and HLA in healthy donors. Produced via immunoSEQ multiplex PCR; TCRdb's table is partial and in-frame only. The repertoire has some 170,000 clones, 85% to 90% of them found once; the top ten carry around 6%. Sequencing was carried out using PBMCs. These receptor sequences come from a woman under 40 in good health and CMV-seronegative.

The gene calls are TRBV5-6 and TRBJ2-7, with D unclear. Trimming took 3 bases from V and 9 from J, leaving 13 bases between them. Per the germline V gene, CDR1 is SGHDT and CDR2 is YYEEEE. The CDR3 spans 12 residues. In DNA, the CDR3 is TGTGCCAGCAGCTCGGTAGGTCCCCCGCAGTACTTC. Encoded protein: CASSSVGPPQYF.

V usage is TRBV30 and J usage is TRBJ1-3, with D hard to call. Trimming took 4 bases from V and 5 from J, leaving 9 bases between them. The length of the CDR3 is 12 residues. Germline CDR1 GTSNPN, CDR2 SVGIG (reference sequence). CDR3 DNA: TGTGCCTGGACACATTCGAGAAACACCATATATTTT. Its protein product is CAWTHSRNTIYF.

This clone has a handful of counts. The chain employs TRBV19 and TRBJ2-1; D remains unclear. CDR3 length: 14 residues. Germline V lookup: CDR1 LNHDA, CDR2 SQIVND (reference sequence). The V end was cut by 4 bases, the J end by 0 bases, with 7 bases between. The CDR3: CASSNGNSYNEQFF. The CDR3, as DNA: TGTGCCAGTAGTAATGGAAACTCCTACAATGAGCAGTTCTTC.

This rearrangement joins TRBV14 to TRBJ2-2; weak D call: TRBD2 (5 bases). From germline, CDR1 is SGHDN and CDR2 FVKESK. This CDR3 contains 13 residues. V was clipped by 5 bases and J by 6 bases, with 10 bases between them. The CDR3 here is CASSVASPGELFF. The CDR3 DNA sequence: TGTGCCAGCAGCGTAGCTAGCCCCGGGGAGCTGTTTTTT.

The rearrangement links TRBV11-3 to TRBJ2-1; a weak D match, TRBD1 (6 bases). The germline V gene encodes CDR1 SGHNT and CDR2 YENEEA. The CDR3 consists of 17 residues. V gave up 0 bases and J gave up 4 bases, with 16 bases separating them. The CDR3 DNA is TGTGCCAGCAGCTTAGATCACTCACAGGGTCTTTACAATGAGCAGTTCTTC. This encodes CASSLDHSQGLYNEQFF.

The V call is TRBV5-5, the J call TRBJ2-7, with TRBD1 matching 9 bases. V was pared by 5 bases and J by 1 base, with 13 bases of the junction left unmatched. CDR3 length: 17 amino acids. The germline V gene has CDR1 SGHKS and CDR2 YYEKEE (reference sequence). DNA for the CDR3: TGTGCCAGCAGATTGCGTGCCGGGACAGGGATATCCTACGAGCAGTACTTC. Protein: CASRLRAGTGISYEQYF.

V is TRBV29-1 and J is TRBJ1-1; D is possibly TRBD1 (6 bases). The CDR3 spans 14 residues. The germline V gene encodes CDR1 SQVTM and CDR2 ANQGSEA. V was shortened by 6 bases and J by 4 bases, with 18 bases between the two germline ends. The CDR3 DNA reads TGCAGCGTCCGACGGGGGGCGGCGGGCACTGAAGCTTTCTTT. It translates to CSVRRGAAGTEAFF.

The chain joins TRBV4-1 to TRBJ1-6, with D possibly being TRBD1 (5 bases). Deletions cut 1 base from V and 2 bases from J, with 12 bases between. CDR3 length: 17 residues. Germline CDR1 and CDR2: MGHRA and YSYEKL. The CDR3 DNA follows: TGCGCCAGCAGCCAAGGCAGGGAGGGTGCCTATAATTCACCCCTCCACTTT. Its translation is CASSQGREGAYNSPLHF.

V is TRBV30 and J is TRBJ2-1; 11 bases are shared with TRBD2. The CDR3 is 13 amino acids. The V gene end was trimmed by 8 bases and the J gene end by 6 bases; junction bases not matched to a gene: 6. Germline V gene data show CDR1 as GTSNPN and CDR2 as SVGIG (reference sequence). The CDR3, as DNA: TGTGCCCGGACTAGCGGGTCGGTCAATGAGCAGTTCTTC. It translates to CARTSGSVNEQFF.

The CDR3: CASSPGHGSRSGANVLTF. The CDR3 region has the DNA TGCGCCAGCAGCCCCGGACATGGATCTCGCTCTGGGGCCAACGTCCTGACTTTC. The V call is TRBV5-1, the J call TRBJ2-6, with D possibly matching TRBD1 (5 bases). CDR3 length equals 18 residues. Germline lookup yields CDR1 SGHRS and CDR2 YFSETQ. Trimming pared 4 bases from V and 0 bases from J, leaving 17 bases between.

The chain has TRBV7-8 and TRBJ1-1; D is possibly TRBD1 (5 bases). The V gene's germline CDR1 is SGHVS and CDR2 FQNEAQ. Deletions cut 1 base from V and 4 bases from J, with 19 bases between. The CDR3 is 17 residues long. The CDR3 is CASSLGAVGEGRTEAFF. The DNA for the CDR3 is TGTGCCAGCAGCTTAGGGGCTGTGGGGGAGGGTCGCACTGAAGCTTTCTTT.

This chain uses TRBV28 with TRBJ2-1, with a tentative D call TRBD2 (6 bases). With 6 bases removed from V and 6 bases from J, the gap between germline ends came to 15 bases. The germline gives CDR1 MDHEN, CDR2 SYDVKM. The CDR3 extends over 14 amino acids. The CDR3 nucleotides read TGTGCCAGCAGGTCCAGCGGGCCCGCCAATGAGCAGTTCTTC. It codes for CASRSSGPANEQFF.

The chain carries TRBV11-2 and TRBJ1-1; 9 bases are shared with TRBD1. This CDR3 has 16 residues. The V segment lost 5 bases and the J segment 7 bases; nucleotides outside the gene matches: 14. Germline V gives CDR1 SGHAT, CDR2 FQNNGV. The CDR3 loop reads CASSVEVGTGIIEAFF. In DNA, the CDR3 is TGTGCCAGCAGCGTCGAAGTTGGGACAGGGATAATTGAAGCTTTCTTT.

V usage is TRBV5-6 and J usage is TRBJ2-7, with 9 bases aligning to TRBD2. Unmatched junction bases numbered 7, after V lost 4 bases and J lost 5 bases. Germline V gene lookup returns CDR1 SGHDT and CDR2 YYEEEE. The CDR3 has 14 residues. This chain's CDR3 is CASSPGTSFNEQYF. Written as DNA, the CDR3 is TGTGCCAGCAGCCCCGGGACTAGCTTCAACGAGCAGTACTTC.

The CDR3 region is CASSQERGLTPQHF. CDR3 in DNA: TGCGCCAGCAGCCAAGAACGAGGGTTGACACCCCAGCATTTT. This chain links TRBV4-1 with TRBJ1-5; D gene uncertain. The CDR3 loop spans 14 amino acids. Germline V CDR1 and CDR2: MGHRA, YSYEKL. Trimming left V 0 bases short and J 10 bases short, with 13 bases between.

CDR3 DNA sequence: TGTGCCAGCAGTTACAAGCAAGGTGAAAAACTGTTTTTT. Translated: CASSYKQGEKLFF. This rearrangement joins TRBV11-2 to TRBJ1-4; D remains ambiguous. Germline CDR1 and CDR2: SGHAT and FQNNGV. This CDR3 contains 13 residues. The V and J ends lost 6 bases and 7 bases respectively, with 12 bases between them.

The CDR3, as DNA: TGTGCCAGCAGCGGGGACACCTCCTACGAGCAGTACTTC. Translating it yields CASSGDTSYEQYF. The chain links TRBV13 to TRBJ2-7; D may be TRBD1 (6 bases). V lost 5 bases, J lost 0 bases, and 8 bases lay in between. The CDR3 runs to 13 residues. Germline assignment: CDR1 PRHDT and CDR2 FYEKMQ (reference sequence).

J is TRBJ2-6 and V is TRBV4-3, with D maybe TRBD1 (6 bases). Looked up from germline, CDR1 is LGHNA and CDR2 is YSLEER. The CDR3 contains 17 residues. The germline V and J ends were trimmed by 4 bases and 3 bases, with 16 bases remaining between them. This CDR3 is CASSLQLQGDGANVLTF. The CDR3 region has the DNA TGCGCCAGCAGCCTTCAACTACAGGGAGATGGGGCCAACGTCCTGACTTTC.

The chain carries TRBV9 and TRBJ2-1; TRBD2 matches 9 bases. CDR1 and CDR2 (germline): SGDLS, YYNGEE. V was clipped by 4 bases and J by 5 bases; unmatched bases: 7. This CDR3 comprises 15 residues. The CDR3 bases are TGTGCCAGCAGCAGAGCTAGCGGGACCCACAATGAGCAGTTCTTC. Amino acid sequence: CASSRASGTHNEQFF.

A few counts support this clone. The V and J genes are TRBV30 and TRBJ1-2, with D unresolved. The CDR3 loop spans 17 amino acids. V was shortened by 2 bases and J by 8 bases, with 27 bases between the two germline ends. Germline V gene lookup returns CDR1 GTSNPN and CDR2 SVGIG (reference sequence). CDR3 amino acids: CAWSPFSLPGWPCGYTF. The CDR3 bases are TGTGCCTGGAGTCCTTTTTCTCTACCCGGGTGGCCTTGCGGCTACACCTTC.

The chain links TRBV19 to TRBJ1-1; D may be TRBD1 (6 bases). V dropped 4 bases and J dropped 2 bases, with 8 bases sitting between them. The CDR3 sequence is 13 residues long. Germline loops: CDR1 LNHDA, CDR2 SQIVND (reference sequence). CDR3 sequence (DNA): TGTGCCAGTAGTACGGGGGGCAACACTGAAGCTTTCTTT. Protein: CASSTGGNTEAFF.

The rearrangement links TRBV27 to TRBJ1-1, with D tentatively TRBD1 (6 bases). CDR3 length equals 16 residues. The V end was cut by 6 bases, the J end by 3 bases, with 20 bases between. CDR1 and CDR2 from the germline V gene are MNHEY and SMNVEV (reference sequence). CDR3 in DNA: TGTGCCAGCAGCACGAGAAAACAGGGAAAATACACTGAAGCTTTCTTT. Residues: CASSTRKQGKYTEAFF.

By sample share, this clone is medium-sized. CDR3 DNA sequence: TGTGCCTGGAGTCGGATTCAGGGTGGGGGGAACACTGAAGCTTTCTTT. Protein: CAWSRIQGGGNTEAFF. The chain joins TRBV30 to TRBJ1-1, with TRBD1 as a possible D gene (5 bases). V was shortened by 2 bases and J by 1 base, with 17 bases between the two germline ends. Germline assignment: CDR1 GTSNPN and CDR2 SVGIG (reference sequence). The CDR3 contains 16 residues.

The chain carries TRBV19 and TRBJ1-1; D is ambiguous. The CDR3 totals 14 residues. Trimming removed 4 bases from V and 4 bases from J, with 13 bases in between. CDR1 is LNHDA and CDR2 is SQIVND in the germline V gene (reference sequence). CDR3 residues: CASSTLGVFTEAFF. The CDR3 DNA reads as TGTGCCAGTAGTACCCTAGGAGTGTTCACTGAAGCTTTCTTT. The complete variable domain, with remaining parts taken from reference TRBV19 and TRBJ1-1, reads DGGITQSPKYLFRKEGQNVTLSCEQNLNHDAMYWYRQDPGQGLRLIYYSQIVNDFQKGDIAEGYSVSREKKESFPLTVTSAQKNPTAFYLCASSTLGVFTEAFFGQGTRLTVV.

The rearrangement joins TRBV11-2 to TRBJ2-3; D gene unclear. The germline V gene encodes CDR1 SGHAT and CDR2 FQNNGV. Trimming cost V 0 bases and J 3 bases, with 4 bases left between them. The CDR3 runs to 13 residues. The CDR3 nucleotides are TGTGCCAGCAGCTTAGAAGTGACAGATACGCAGTATTTT. This codes for CASSLEVTDTQYF.

The rearrangement links TRBV25-1 to TRBJ1-5; possible D gene TRBD1, 5 bases. Trimming stripped 6 bases from V and 3 bases from J, with 12 bases between. The length of the CDR3 is 14 residues. From germline, CDR1 is MGHDK and CDR2 SYGVNS. The CDR3 here is CASSQGKANQPQHF. DNA of the CDR3: TGTGCCAGCAGCCAGGGAAAGGCCAATCAGCCCCAGCATTTT.

This chain links TRBV9 with TRBJ2-1; possibly TRBD1 for D (6 bases). The CDR3 is 15 amino acids. V lost 4 bases, J lost 2 bases, and 13 bases lay in between. Germline assignment: CDR1 SGDLS and CDR2 YYNGEE. CDR3 nucleotide sequence: TGTGCCAGCAGCAACCGACAGGAACCCTACAATGAGCAGTTCTTC. Its protein is CASSNRQEPYNEQFF.

This clone was observed a handful of times. The CDR3 DNA is TGTGCCAGCAGCTTAGTAAAGGATCAGCCCCAGCATTTT. It specifies CASSLVKDQPQHF. The genes are TRBV7-2 and TRBJ1-5, with D uncertain. Germline CDR1 is SGHTA and CDR2 is FQGNSA. V dropped 1 base and J dropped 5 bases, with 6 bases sitting between them. This CDR3 is built from 13 residues. Full variable domain (rest looked up from reference TRBV7-2 and TRBJ1-5): GAGVSQSPSNKVTEKGKDVELRCDPISGHTALYWYRQSLGQGLEFLIYFQGNSAPDKSGLPSDRFSAERTGGSVSTLTIQRTQQEDSAVYLCASSLVKDQPQHFGDGTRLSIL.

The V gene is TRBV15, the J gene TRBJ2-1, with 9 nucleotides matching TRBD2. V shed 3 bases, J shed 3 bases, and the junction held 6 bases outside the gene matches. The CDR3 is 16 residues long. The germline CDR1 and CDR2 sequences are LNHNV and YYDKDF (reference sequence). CDR3: CATSRGGLAGYNEQFF. The CDR3, as DNA: TGTGCCACCAGCAGGGGGGGACTAGCTGGCTACAATGAGCAGTTCTTC. The full variable domain, with the rest looked up from reference TRBV15 and TRBJ2-1, is DAMVIQNPRYQVTQFGKPVTLSCSQTLNHNVMYWYQQKSSQAPKLLFHYYDKDFNNEADTPDNFQSRRPNTSFCFLDIRSPGLGDTAMYLCATSRGGLAGYNEQFFGPGTRLTVL.

As DNA, the CDR3 is TGTGCCAGCAGCTCCCGGGACAGCAACTTAAATGAGCAGTTCTTC. Translating it yields CASSSRDSNLNEQFF. The chain is built from TRBV9 and TRBJ2-1; 7 bases map to TRBD1. V lost 4 bases to trimming and J lost 7 bases; unmatched junction nucleotides: 11. CDR3 length: 15 residues. The germline V gene encodes CDR1 SGDLS and CDR2 YYNGEE.

The rearrangement joins TRBV9 to TRBJ2-5; 9 bases fit TRBD1. V lost 4 bases and J lost 4; bases outside the gene matches: 8. Germline loops: CDR1 SGDLS, CDR2 YYNGEE. The CDR3 contains 15 residues. For the CDR3, the DNA is TGTGCCAGCAGCCCCGAACAGGGGGCGGGAGAGACCCAGTACTTC. Protein product: CASSPEQGAGETQYF.